The 31 T cell receptor beta chains presented below share a single source sample, sequenced in a study of shared clonotypes between healthy human individuals. Method: immunoSEQ multiplex PCR; TCRdb's copy keeps in-frame clones and lacks some. Among 470,000 or so clones listed, around 85% were seen once. Source material: PBMCs. The receptor source for this set is a woman in her thirties or forties in good health. Some clones in this sample may be carry-over from other donors' samples.

The genes are TRBV6-5 and TRBJ2-7, with 9 bases aligning to TRBD2. CDR3 length: 14 amino acids. Looked up from germline, CDR1 is MNHEY and CDR2 is SVGAGI. V dropped 5 bases and J dropped 5; count of bases not matched to a gene: 7. The CDR3 loop is CASSLSGSGHEQYF. CDR3 bases: TGTGCCAGCAGTCTTAGCGGGAGCGGGCACGAGCAGTACTTC.

CDR3 sequence reads: CASSSPPAFVGQYF. The DNA for the CDR3 is TGTGCCAGCAGTTCCCCCCCGGCCTTCGTTGGGCAGTACTTC. The J gene is TRBJ2-7, the V gene TRBV28, with D hard to call. Germline loops: CDR1 MDHEN, CDR2 SYDVKM. The CDR3 has 14 amino acids. The V end was cut by 4 bases, the J end by 9 bases, with 19 bases between.

This clone was seen a single time. A much larger clone sits a single nucleotide away, making a read error possible. The same CDR3 arises from other DNA sequences in this sample as well. CDR3 nucleotides: TGCGCCAGCAGCTTGGGTGGGACGGCTAAAAACATTCAGTACTTC. Translating gives CASSLGGTAKNIQYF. V gene TRBV5-1 combines with J gene TRBJ2-4, with D possibly being TRBD1 or TRBD2 (5 bases each). Trimming removed 0 bases from V and 4 bases from J, with 11 bases in between. CDR1 and CDR2 from the germline V gene are SGHRS and YFSETQ. This CDR3 region has 15 residues.

V gene TRBV10-3 combines with J gene TRBJ2-2; either TRBD1 or TRBD2 may supply D (5 bases each). The CDR3 extends over 15 amino acids. Per the germline V gene, CDR1 is ENHRY and CDR2 is SYGVKD. V was pared by 8 bases and J by 2 bases, with 15 bases between. CDR3 protein: CAIGATTTNTGELFF. The CDR3, as DNA: TGTGCCATCGGGGCGACTACGACTAACACCGGGGAGCTGTTTTTT.

For this clone: This likely came from a read error, as a far larger clone is one base away. The sample carries other DNA sequences with the same CDR3. This chain joins TRBV19 and TRBJ2-5, with 10 bases identical to TRBD2. Germline CDR1 and CDR2: LNHDA and SQIVND (reference sequence). J was trimmed by 2 bases and V by 6 bases; bases with no gene match: 6. The CDR3 consists of 15 residues. The CDR3 DNA reads TGTGCCAGTAGCAAACTAGCGGGACTTCAAGAGACCCAGTACTTC. It specifies CASSKLAGLQETQYF.

The chain joins TRBV10-3 to TRBJ2-1, with D possibly matching TRBD1 (6 bases). The CDR3 totals 16 residues. Germline assignment: CDR1 ENHRY and CDR2 SYGVKD. The V end was cut by 4 bases, the J end by 0 bases, with 13 bases between. The CDR3 loop is CAISARQESSYNEQFF. CDR3 in DNA: TGTGCCATCAGTGCTCGACAGGAGAGCTCCTACAATGAGCAGTTCTTC.

The V call is TRBV4-2, the J call TRBJ1-5; 11 bases are shared with TRBD1. CDR1 and CDR2 from the germline V gene are LGHNA and YNFKEQ. CDR3 length: 14 residues. V trimming: 4 bases; J trimming: 6 bases; junction bases outside the gene matches: 2. For the CDR3, the DNA is TGTGCCAGCAGCCCGGGACAGGGGGGTCAGCCCCAGCATTTT. Translated: CASSPGQGGQPQHF.

The CDR3 sequence: CATSRGGAVGAKNIQYF. CDR3 coding DNA: TGTGCCACCAGCAGAGGGGGGGCGGTGGGAGCCAAAAACATTCAGTACTTC. V and J are TRBV15 and TRBJ2-4, with D perhaps given as TRBD1 or TRBD2 (6 bases each). This CDR3 is built from 17 residues. Germline CDR1 reads LNHNV; CDR2 reads YYDKDF (reference sequence). V shed 1 base and J shed 0 bases, with 13 bases lying between them.

This chain uses TRBV9 with TRBJ1-4, with 9 bases aligning to TRBD1. The junction had 4 bases not matched to a gene; V was cut back by 3 bases and J by 4 bases. The CDR3 spans 15 residues. Germline V gene lookup returns CDR1 SGDLS and CDR2 YYNGEE. The CDR3 loop is CASSATGGFNEKLFF. As DNA, the CDR3 is TGTGCCAGCAGCGCAACAGGGGGCTTTAATGAAAAACTGTTTTTT.

This clone appeared a few times. The J gene is TRBJ2-7, the V gene TRBV6-1; D call uncertain. Germline CDR1 is MNHNS and CDR2 is SASEGT. The CDR3 consists of 14 residues. The V and J ends lost 4 bases and 6 bases respectively, with 16 bases between them. The CDR3 reads CASSASIWAREQYF. The CDR3 DNA is TGTGCCAGCAGTGCGTCAATATGGGCCCGCGAGCAGTACTTC.

About this clone itself: With a far larger clone one base away, a read error is the likely cause. The CDR3 end shows no conserved phenylalanine or tryptophan, and so a read error is likely. The rearrangement uses TRBV18 and TRBJ1-4; a weak D match, TRBD1 (5 bases). The length of the CDR3 is 14 residues. Trimming removed 3 bases from V and 8 bases from J, with 13 bases in between. Germline V lookup: CDR1 KGHSH, CDR2 LQKENI. CDR3 in amino acids: CASSPDAGGEKLFS. Here the CDR3 DNA reads TGTGCCAGCTCACCTGACGCCGGGGGGGAAAAACTGTTTTCT.

The rearrangement uses TRBV18 and TRBJ2-1; 8 nucleotides align to TRBD2. Germline CDR1 and CDR2: KGHSH and LQKENI. The V and J ends lost 2 bases and 5 bases, in that order; junction bases with no gene match: 5. This CDR3 spans 15 amino acids. The DNA for the CDR3 is TGTGCCAGCTCACCAGTTCAAGCGGGAGACAATGAGCAGTTCTTC. Translated: CASSPVQAGDNEQFF.

The chain combines TRBV18 with TRBJ2-2; TRBD1 aligns across 9 bases. The CDR3 sequence is 16 residues long. The V segment lost 0 bases and the J segment 6 bases; nucleotides outside the gene matches: 5. Germline V gene sequence: CDR1 KGHSH, CDR2 LQKENI. The CDR3 reads CASSPPGQGRPGELFF. The CDR3 nucleotides read TGTGCCAGCTCACCACCGGGACAGGGACGACCCGGGGAGCTGTTTTTT.

This chain connects TRBV5-1 to TRBJ2-5; D unresolved. V was shortened by 0 bases and J by 0 bases, with 15 bases between the two germline ends. CDR3 length: 17 amino acids. The germline V gene encodes CDR1 SGHRS and CDR2 YFSETQ. The CDR3 loop is CASSLAGAGSYQETQYF. The CDR3 DNA is TGCGCCAGCAGCTTGGCCGGAGCAGGATCGTACCAAGAGACCCAGTACTTC.

Regarding this clone: This sequence is one base from a far larger clone and is likely a read error. The same CDR3 can be traced to other DNA sequences in this sample. The chain joins TRBV5-4 to TRBJ1-2; the D gene is possibly TRBD1 (5 bases). The CDR3 runs 16 residues. Germline assignment: CDR1 SGHNT and CDR2 YYREEE (reference sequence). CDR3 protein: CASSPDNGLLNYGYTF. Written as DNA, the CDR3 is TGTGCTAGCAGCCCGGACAATGGGTTATTGAACTATGGCTACACCTTC.

This clone was seen only a few times. This chain links TRBV4-1 with TRBJ2-3; D remains unclear. The CDR3 is made up of 18 amino acids. V lost 1 base and J lost 1, with 18 bases in between. Germline-derived CDR1 and CDR2 are MGHRA and YSYEKL. The CDR3 region has the DNA TGCGCCAGCAGCCAAGGAGGCTACCCCCAGCCGGGCACAGATACGCAGTATTTT. This translates into CASSQGGYPQPGTDTQYF.

The chain is built from TRBV5-1 and TRBJ2-2; 7 bases are a match to TRBD2. J gave up 4 bases and V 3 bases, and 6 bases lay outside the gene matches. Germline CDR1 and CDR2: SGHRS and YFSETQ. This CDR3 has 15 residues. CDR3 sequence (DNA): TGCGCCAGCAGCTGGGGGGGACCAGGCACCGGGGAGCTGTTTTTT. It translates to CASSWGGPGTGELFF. The entire variable domain, with the rest obtained from reference TRBV5-1 and TRBJ2-2, is as follows: KAGVTQTPRYLIKTRGQQVTLSCSPISGHRSVSWYQQTPGQGLQFLFEYFSETQRNKGNFPGRFSGRQFSNSRSEMNVSTLELGDSALYLCASSWGGPGTGELFFGEGSRLTVL.

V is TRBV5-4 and J is TRBJ2-3; 15 bases line up with TRBD2. The V segment lost 3 bases and the J segment 8 bases; nucleotides outside the gene matches: 4. CDR1 and CDR2 from the germline V gene are SGHNT and YYREEE (reference sequence). This CDR3 is built from 15 residues. CDR3 amino acids: CASSSGLAGGSTQYF. The CDR3 region has the DNA TGTGCCAGCAGCTCCGGACTAGCGGGAGGGAGTACGCAGTATTTT.

Only one count was recorded for this clone. The CDR3 sequence: CASSPDGQGYEQYF. The CDR3, as DNA: TGTGCCAGTAGTCCCGACGGACAGGGCTACGAGCAGTACTTC. The rearrangement uses TRBV19 and TRBJ2-7; TRBD1 matches at 8 bases. The germline V gene has CDR1 LNHDA and CDR2 SQIVND (reference sequence). Germline trimming cut 5 bases from V and 3 bases from J; bases unmatched to any gene: 6. The CDR3 extends over 14 amino acids.

The rearrangement links TRBV7-2 to TRBJ2-2, with 10 bases lining up with TRBD2. The germline V gene encodes CDR1 SGHTA and CDR2 FQGNSA. J gave up 5 bases and V 6 bases, and 9 bases lay outside the gene matches. The CDR3 runs to 16 residues. CDR3: CASSLSRTSGTGELFF. The CDR3 bases are TGTGCCAGCAGTCTCTCCCGGACTAGCGGAACCGGGGAGCTGTTTTTT.

The V gene is TRBV9, the J gene TRBJ1-2, with 7 bases that match TRBD1. J was trimmed by 1 base and V by 4 bases; bases with no gene match: 7. The CDR3 runs 15 residues. Germline V lookup: CDR1 SGDLS, CDR2 YYNGEE. The CDR3 protein is CASSRRTGDNYGYTF. For the CDR3, the DNA is TGTGCCAGCAGCCGCAGGACAGGCGATAACTATGGCTACACCTTC.

As for this clone: A read error is likely here: a far larger clone is one base away. The J gene is TRBJ2-3, the V gene TRBV25-1; tentatively, D is TRBD1 or TRBD2 (6 bases each). CDR1 is MGHDK and CDR2 is SYGVNS in the germline V gene. The CDR3 runs to 15 residues. The CDR3 here is CASGERDRGADTQYF. For the CDR3, the DNA is TGTGCCAGCGGTGAACGGGATAGGGGGGCAGATACGCAGTATTTT.

The rearrangement joins TRBV2 to TRBJ2-7; D uncertain. Trimming took off 2 bases at V and 5 bases at J, with 10 bases between the two ends. This CDR3 spans 13 amino acids. The V gene's germline CDR1 is SNHLY and CDR2 FYNNEI. CDR3 bases: TGTGCCAGCAGTGAAACGCTTCGGAACGAGCAGTACTTC. This gives the protein CASSETLRNEQYF.

The chain carries TRBV29-1 and TRBJ2-7; 7 bases are shared with TRBD1. V shed 4 bases and J 0 bases; nucleotides not matched to a gene: 6. There are 14 residues in the CDR3. Germline lookup yields CDR1 SQVTM and CDR2 ANQGSEA. CDR3 residues: CSVGTRGSSYEQYF. CDR3 nucleotides: TGCAGCGTTGGTACCAGGGGGAGCTCCTACGAGCAGTACTTC.

This chain links TRBV2 with TRBJ2-7; weak D call: TRBD1 (6 bases). V shed 8 bases and J shed 0 bases, with 11 bases lying between them. Per germline, CDR1 SNHLY and CDR2 FYNNEI. This CDR3 region has 13 residues. The CDR3 reads CASLRDTSYEQYF. CDR3 DNA: TGTGCCAGCCTCCGGGACACCTCCTACGAGCAGTACTTC. The complete variable domain, with remaining parts taken from reference TRBV2 and TRBJ2-7, reads EPEVTQTPSHQVTQMGQEVILRCVPISNHLYFYWYRQILGQKVEFLVSFYNNEISEKSEIFDDQFSVERPDGSNFTLKIRSTKLEDSAMYFCASLRDTSYEQYFGPGTRLTVT.

To note about this clone: One base separates it from a far larger clone, so it is likely a read error. The same CDR3 also results from other DNA sequences found in this sample. V and J are TRBV4-2 and TRBJ2-2, with TRBD2 identical over 12 bases. Per the germline V gene, CDR1 is LGHNA and CDR2 is YNFKEQ. Germline trimming cut 0 bases from V and 5 bases from J; bases unmatched to any gene: 10. The CDR3 loop spans 19 amino acids. The CDR3 nucleotides read TGTGCCAGCAGCCAAGATAATCTAGCGGGAGGGGAACAGACCGGGGAGCTGTTTTTT. It codes for CASSQDNLAGGEQTGELFF.

This clone was picked up a small number of times. A read error is likely here: a far larger clone is one base away. This CDR3 is also generated by other DNA sequences in the sample. This chain joins TRBV2 and TRBJ2-1; 10 bases align to TRBD2. CDR3 size: 11 residues. Germline CDR1 SNHLY, CDR2 FYNNEI. The CDR3 DNA reads TGTGCCAGCAGCTCCGGGACTAGCGCCCTCTTC. Its translation is CASSSGTSALF.

This chain connects TRBV5-1 to TRBJ2-1; TRBD2 is a possible D gene (5 bases). The CDR3 runs to 14 residues. Between the trimmed V and J ends, which lost 0 bases and 7 bases, there was a span of 11 bases. CDR1 is SGHRS, CDR2 YFSETQ, per germline. Here the CDR3 reads CASSLAPAENEQFF. The CDR3 bases are TGCGCCAGCAGCTTGGCCCCAGCGGAGAATGAGCAGTTCTTC.

The genes are TRBV28 and TRBJ2-7, with D uncertain. Germline values: CDR1 MDHEN, CDR2 SYDVKM. V lost 7 bases to trimming and J lost 6 bases, with 13 bases between them. The CDR3 loop spans 12 amino acids. CDR3: CASNFFPSEQYF. Here the CDR3 DNA reads TGTGCCAGCAATTTCTTCCCGAGCGAGCAGTACTTC.

Of note for this clone: A far more abundant clone sits one base away, making this likely a read error. Other DNA sequences in this specimen translate into the identical CDR3. CDR3 nucleotide sequence: TGTGCCAGCAGCGAGGTAAACACCGGGGAGCTGTTTTTT. Its protein product is CASSEVNTGELFF. The chain carries TRBV28 and TRBJ2-2, with D unresolved. V was trimmed by 6 bases and J by 2 bases, leaving 7 bases between them. The CDR3 length is 13 residues. Germline CDR1 MDHEN, CDR2 SYDVKM. Looking up the rest from reference TRBV28 and TRBJ2-2 gives the full variable domain: DVKVTQSSRYLVKRTGEKVFLECVQDMDHENMFWYRQDPGLGLRLIYFSYDVKMKEKGDIPEGYSVSREKKERFSLILESASTNQTSMYLCASSEVNTGELFFGEGSRLTVL.

The chain is built from TRBV5-1 and TRBJ2-1; 8 nucleotides align to TRBD2. Looked up from germline, CDR1 is SGHRS and CDR2 is YFSETQ. CDR3 length equals 16 residues. The V segment lost 1 base and the J segment 9 bases; nucleotides outside the gene matches: 12. Written as DNA, the CDR3 is TGCGCCAGCAGCTTGCGTCCAGCGGGAGTAGTCGGTGAGCAGTTCTTC. This sequence encodes CASSLRPAGVVGEQFF. The full variable domain, with the rest looked up from reference TRBV5-1 and TRBJ2-1, is KAGVTQTPRYLIKTRGQQVTLSCSPISGHRSVSWYQQTPGQGLQFLFEYFSETQRNKGNFPGRFSGRQFSNSRSEMNVSTLELGDSALYLCASSLRPAGVVGEQFFGPGTRLTVL.